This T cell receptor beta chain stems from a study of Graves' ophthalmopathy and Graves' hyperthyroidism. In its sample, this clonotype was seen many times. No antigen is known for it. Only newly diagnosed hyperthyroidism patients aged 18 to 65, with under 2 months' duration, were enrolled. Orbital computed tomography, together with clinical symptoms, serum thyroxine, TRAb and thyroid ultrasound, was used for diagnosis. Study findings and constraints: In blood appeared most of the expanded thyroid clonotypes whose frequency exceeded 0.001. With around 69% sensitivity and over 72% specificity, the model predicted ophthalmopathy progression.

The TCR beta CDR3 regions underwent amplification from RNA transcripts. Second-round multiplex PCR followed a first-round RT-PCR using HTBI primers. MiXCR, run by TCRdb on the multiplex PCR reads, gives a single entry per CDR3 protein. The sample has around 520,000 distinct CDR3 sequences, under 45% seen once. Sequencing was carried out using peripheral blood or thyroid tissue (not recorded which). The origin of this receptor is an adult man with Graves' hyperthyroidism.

The CDR3 sequence: CASSTTGGNQPQHF. CDR3 nucleotides: TGTGCCAGCAGCACGACAGGCGGCAATCAGCCCCAGCATTTT. The J gene is TRBJ1-5, the V gene TRBV7-9, with a tentative D call TRBD1 (6 bases). The V gene's germline CDR1 is SEHNR and CDR2 FQNEAQ (reference sequence). V dropped 5 bases and J dropped 2 bases, with 10 bases sitting between them. CDR3 size: 14 residues.